The entry below describes one T cell receptor beta chain. Its antigen is unidentified. This sample stems from a study of T cells in Graves' hyperthyroidism and ophthalmopathy. Findings of the study overall: The model made its ophthalmopathy prediction, and onset followed a median approximately six months later.

RNA transcripts served as the template for amplifying TCR beta CDR3 regions. With the HTBI primer set, the TCR CDR3 went through a first round of RT-PCR. MiXCR, applied by TCRdb to the multiplex PCR reads, yields one record per CDR3 protein. The sample holds about 420,000 distinct CDR3 sequences, less than 20% seen once. For Graves' hyperthyroidism to be stable, ophthalmopathy could not progress within 18 months. From germline, CDR1 is SGHRS and CDR2 YFSETQ. The CDR3 covers 17 residues. Trimming removed 4 bases from V and 4 bases from J, with 21 bases in between. The source is a woman under 30 with Graves' hyperthyroidism. The material sequenced was blood. The chain uses TRBV5-1 and TRBJ2-1; a weak D match, TRBD2 (6 bases). CDR3 DNA: TGCGCCAGCAGCCTTTTGGTCCAGCGGGCTTATTACAATGAGCAGTTCTTC. It encodes CASSLLVQRAYYNEQFF.